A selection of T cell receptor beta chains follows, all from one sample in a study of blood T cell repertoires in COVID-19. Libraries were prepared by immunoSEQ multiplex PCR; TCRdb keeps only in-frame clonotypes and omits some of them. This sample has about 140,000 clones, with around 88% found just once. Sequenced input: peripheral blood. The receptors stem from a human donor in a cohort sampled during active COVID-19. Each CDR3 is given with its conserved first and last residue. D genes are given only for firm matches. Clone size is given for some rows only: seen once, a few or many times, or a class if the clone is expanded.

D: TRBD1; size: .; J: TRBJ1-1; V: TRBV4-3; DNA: TGCGCCAGCAGCCAAGGGACAGGTACCATGAACACTGAAGCTTTCTTT; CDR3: CASSQGTGTMNTEAFF
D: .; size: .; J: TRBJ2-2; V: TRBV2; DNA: TGTGCCAGCAGTGAGGCCAGTGGGAACACCGGGGAGCTGTTTTTT; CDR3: CASSEASGNTGELFF
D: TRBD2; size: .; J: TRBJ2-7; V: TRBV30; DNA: TGTGCCTGGAGTGTAGGGGACTACTACGAGCAGTACTTC; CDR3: CAWSVGDYYEQYF
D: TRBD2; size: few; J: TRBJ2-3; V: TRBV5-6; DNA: TGTGCCAGCAGGCGGGGACTAGCCGATACGCAGTATTTT; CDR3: CASRRGLADTQYF
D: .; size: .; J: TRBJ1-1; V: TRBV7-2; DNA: TGTGCCAGCAGCTTAGGGGCGGGCACTGAAGCTTTCTTT; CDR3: CASSLGAGTEAFF
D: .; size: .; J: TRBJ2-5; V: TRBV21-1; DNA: TGTGCCAGCAGGCGTGCAGGGAAGTACTTC; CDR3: CASRRAGKYF
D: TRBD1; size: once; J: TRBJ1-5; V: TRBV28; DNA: TGTGCCAGCAGTTTTGGACAGGGGGTCAATCAGCCCCAGCATTTT; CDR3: CASSFGQGVNQPQHF
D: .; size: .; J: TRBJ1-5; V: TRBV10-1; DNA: TGCGCCAGCAGTGGGTCGCCCCGCCGGTTTGCGGGGGGCAATCAGCCCCAGCATTTT; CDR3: CASSGSPRRFAGGNQPQHF
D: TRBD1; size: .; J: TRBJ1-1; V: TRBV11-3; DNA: TGTGCCAGCAGCCGAGACAGGGGGAGGAACACTGAAGCTTTCTTT; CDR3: CASSRDRGRNTEAFF
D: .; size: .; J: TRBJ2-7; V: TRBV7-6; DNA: TGTGCCAGCAGCGGCGGAGGAAACGAGCAGTACTTC; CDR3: CASSGGGNEQYF
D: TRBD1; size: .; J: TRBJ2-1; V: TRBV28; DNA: TGTGCCAGCAGTTTCAGGTATTGGGACAGGGGGAAGAATGAGCAGTTCTTC; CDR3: CASSFRYWDRGKNEQFF
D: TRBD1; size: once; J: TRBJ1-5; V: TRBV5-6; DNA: TGTGCCAGCAGCCAGGGACAGAAAGCCTTTAGCAATCAGCCCCAGCATTTT; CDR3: CASSQGQKAFSNQPQHF
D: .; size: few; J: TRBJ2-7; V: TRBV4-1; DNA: TGCGCCAGCAGCCAAGATCCCAATGCGGGCGAGCAGTACTTC; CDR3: CASSQDPNAGEQYF
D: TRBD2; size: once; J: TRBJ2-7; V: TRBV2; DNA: TGTGCCAGCGGACAGCGGGGGGTTACGTACTTC; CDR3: CASGQRGVTYF
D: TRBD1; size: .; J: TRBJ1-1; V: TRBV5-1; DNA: TGCGCCAGCAGCCTCTCAGGGGGGAACACTGAAGCTTTCTTT; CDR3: CASSLSGGNTEAFF
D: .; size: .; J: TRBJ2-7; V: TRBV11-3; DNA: TGTGCCAGCAGCTTAGCTACCCCCTACGAGCAGTACTTC; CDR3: CASSLATPYEQYF
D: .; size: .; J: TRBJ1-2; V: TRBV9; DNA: TGTGCCAGCGAGGGGGGGTATGGCTACACCTTC; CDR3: CASEGGYGYTF
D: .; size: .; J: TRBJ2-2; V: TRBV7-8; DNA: TGTGCCAGCAGCTCCCCCGGGGGAAACACCGGGGAGCTGTTTTTT; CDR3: CASSSPGGNTGELFF
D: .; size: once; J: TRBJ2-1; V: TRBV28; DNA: TGTGCCAGCAGTCTCCCAACACGGGGGCAGTTCTTC; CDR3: CASSLPTRGQFF
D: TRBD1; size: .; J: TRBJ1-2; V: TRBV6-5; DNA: TGTGCCAGCAGCCCGGGACAGGGCGTTTGGGGCTACACCTTC; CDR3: CASSPGQGVWGYTF
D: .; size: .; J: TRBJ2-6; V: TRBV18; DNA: TGTGCCAGCTCACCATCGCTGGCGGGGGCGGGGGCCAACGTCCTGACTTTC; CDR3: CASSPSLAGAGANVLTF
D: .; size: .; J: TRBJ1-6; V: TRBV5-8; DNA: TGTGCCAGCAGCCCTTACCAGGGGAATAATTCACCCCTCCACTTT; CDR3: CASSPYQGNNSPLHF
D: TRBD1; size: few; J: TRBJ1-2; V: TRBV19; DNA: TGTGCCAGTACCCCAACAGGGGTTCCCAACTATGGCTACACCTTC; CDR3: CASTPTGVPNYGYTF
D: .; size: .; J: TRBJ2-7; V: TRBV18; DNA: TGTGCCAGCTCACCACCGGGTGGGAGCCCTCTCTACTACGAGCAGTACTTC; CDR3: CASSPPGGSPLYYEQYF
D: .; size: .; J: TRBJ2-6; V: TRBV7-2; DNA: TGTGCCAGCAGCCCCCGTGCGGGGCCCGGGGCCAACGTCCTGACTTTC; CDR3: CASSPRAGPGANVLTF
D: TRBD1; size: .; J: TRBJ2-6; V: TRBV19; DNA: TGTGCCAGTAGTGTCCCGGGACAGGGAGCCAACGTCCTGACTTTC; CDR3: CASSVPGQGANVLTF
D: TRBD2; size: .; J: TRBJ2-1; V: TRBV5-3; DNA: TGTGCCAGAACTAGACTAGCCTTGAGCTCCTACAATGAGCAGTTCTTC; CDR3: CARTRLALSSYNEQFF
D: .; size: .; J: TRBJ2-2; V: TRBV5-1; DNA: TGCGCCAGCAGCTGGACCGGGATTGCCGGGGAGCTGTTTTTT; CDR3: CASSWTGIAGELFF
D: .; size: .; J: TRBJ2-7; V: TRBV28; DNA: TGTGCCAGCAGTTTACCGGGAGAGGCCTACGAGCAGTACTTC; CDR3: CASSLPGEAYEQYF
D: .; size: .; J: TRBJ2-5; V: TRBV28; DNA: TGTGCCAGCAGTTTAACAGGGCGGGAGACCCAGTACTTC; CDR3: CASSLTGRETQYF
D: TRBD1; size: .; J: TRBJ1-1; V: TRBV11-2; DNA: TGTGCCAGCAGCTTACAGGGGGCTGTCACTGAAGCTTTCTTT; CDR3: CASSLQGAVTEAFF
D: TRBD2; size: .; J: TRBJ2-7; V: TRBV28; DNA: TGTGCCAGTAGACTAGCGGGGTTGGGGGAGCAGTACTTC; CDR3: CASRLAGLGEQYF
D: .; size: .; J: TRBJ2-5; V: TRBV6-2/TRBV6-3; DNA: TGTGCCAGCAGTGCAACAGGGTTCCCCACGAAAGAGACCCAGTACTTC; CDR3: CASSATGFPTKETQYF
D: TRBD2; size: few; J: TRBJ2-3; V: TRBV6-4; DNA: TGTGCCAGCAGTGACTCCGGGGGGGCCACAGATACGCAGTATTTT; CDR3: CASSDSGGATDTQYF
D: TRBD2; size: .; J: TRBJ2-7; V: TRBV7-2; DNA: TGTGCCAGCAGCCCAAGCGGGGGGCCCGCCTACGAGCAGTACTTC; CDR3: CASSPSGGPAYEQYF
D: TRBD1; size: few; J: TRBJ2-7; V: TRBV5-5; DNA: TGTGCCAGCAGCTTCCGGACAGGGCCTTTCTACGAGCAGTACTTC; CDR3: CASSFRTGPFYEQYF
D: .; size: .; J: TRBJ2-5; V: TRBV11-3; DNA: TGTGCCAGCAGCTTAGTCAGGGGTTGGCAAGAGACCCAGTACTTC; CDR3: CASSLVRGWQETQYF
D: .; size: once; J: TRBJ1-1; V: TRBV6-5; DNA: TGTGCCAGCAGTTACTCTCAGATGAACACTGAAGCTTTCTTT; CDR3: CASSYSQMNTEAFF
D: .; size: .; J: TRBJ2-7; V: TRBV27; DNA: TGTGCCAGCAGCGAACCGGGACAACTACCTTACGAGCAGTACTTC; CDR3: CASSEPGQLPYEQYF
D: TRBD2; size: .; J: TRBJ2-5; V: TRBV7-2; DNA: TGTGCCAGCAGCCGGGGGGGGAATACGGAAGAGACCCAGTACTTC; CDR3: CASSRGGNTEETQYF
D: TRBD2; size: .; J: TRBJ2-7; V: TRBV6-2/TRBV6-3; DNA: TGTGCCAGCAGTTACAGCGGGACGCCCTACGAGCAGTACTTC; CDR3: CASSYSGTPYEQYF
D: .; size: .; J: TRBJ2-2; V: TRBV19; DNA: TGTGCCAGTAGTCCTCTCGACAGTAGCCTAACCGGGGAGCTGTTTTTT; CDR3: CASSPLDSSLTGELFF
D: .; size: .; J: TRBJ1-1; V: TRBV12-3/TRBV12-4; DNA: TGTGCCAGCAGGCGGACTGGGGTAACTGAAGCTTTCTTT; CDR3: CASRRTGVTEAFF
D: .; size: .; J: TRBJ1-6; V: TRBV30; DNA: TGTGCCTGGACAGTAAGCTCCTATAATTCACCCCTCCACTTT; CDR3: CAWTVSSYNSPLHF
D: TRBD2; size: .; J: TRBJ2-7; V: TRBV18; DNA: TGTGCCAGCTCACGGACTAGCGGTTACTCCTACGAGCAGTACTTC; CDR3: CASSRTSGYSYEQYF
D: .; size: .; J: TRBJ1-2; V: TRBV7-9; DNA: TGTGCCAGCACCTCAGCGGTTTCCTATGGCTACACCTTC; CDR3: CASTSAVSYGYTF
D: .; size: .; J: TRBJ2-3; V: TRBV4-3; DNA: TGCGCCAGCAGCCAACTCAGCGGTTACTCCACAGATACGCAGTATTTT; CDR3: CASSQLSGYSTDTQYF
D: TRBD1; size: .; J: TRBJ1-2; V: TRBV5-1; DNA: TGCGCCAGCAGCCCCCGGGGACAGGGGGCAGTCGATGGCTACACCTTC; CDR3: CASSPRGQGAVDGYTF
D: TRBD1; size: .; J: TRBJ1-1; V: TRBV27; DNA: TGTGCCAGCAGTTTGACAAGGGACAGGGGGATTGGGAACACTGAAGCTTTCTTT; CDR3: CASSLTRDRGIGNTEAFF
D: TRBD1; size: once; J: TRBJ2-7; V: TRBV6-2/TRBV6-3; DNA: TGTGCCAGCAGTTCCCCCGGGGACAGGAGACGCTACGAGCAGTACTTC; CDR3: CASSSPGDRRRYEQYF
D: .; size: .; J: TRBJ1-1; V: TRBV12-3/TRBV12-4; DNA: TGTGCCAGCAGTGCGACAGGCTACACTGAAGCTTTCTTT; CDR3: CASSATGYTEAFF
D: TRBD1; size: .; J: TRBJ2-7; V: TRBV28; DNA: TGTGCCAGCAGTTTACAAACAGGGGGCCTTAGGGGGGAGCAGTACTTC; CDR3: CASSLQTGGLRGEQYF
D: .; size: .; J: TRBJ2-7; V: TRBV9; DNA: TGTGCCAGCAGCCCCTCGGGCAGGGACGAGCAGTACTTC; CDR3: CASSPSGRDEQYF